The entry below gives a single T cell receptor (beta chain) sequence along with its context. These data belong to a study of blood T cell repertoires in COVID-19. Whole-study context: Samples came from the United States, Italy and Spain, spanning acute and convalescent COVID-19. Nucleic acid was either cDNA or gDNA, and it came from T cells, B-cell-depleted T cells, or PBMCs.

Per the original methods: The assay estimated nucleated cells by amplifying reference gene primers. Assay: immunoSEQ multiplex PCR; the TCRdb copy retains only in-frame clones and omits some. V and J calls and clone size come straight from that table; D and trimming were deduced from the DNA. The sample holds about 190,000 clones, 78% seen once. The specimen was peripheral blood. The origin of this receptor is a woman of 80 years or more with active or convalescent COVID-19.

The CDR3 DNA follows: TGTGCCAGCAGCCTGACAGGGGACGAGACCCAGTACTTC. It specifies CASSLTGDETQYF. The rearrangement uses TRBV6-6 and TRBJ2-5, with 8 bases that match TRBD1. The CDR3 loop spans 13 amino acids. The V segment lost 6 bases and the J segment 5 bases; nucleotides outside the gene matches: 5. In germline, CDR1 is MNHNY, CDR2 SVGAGI (reference sequence).